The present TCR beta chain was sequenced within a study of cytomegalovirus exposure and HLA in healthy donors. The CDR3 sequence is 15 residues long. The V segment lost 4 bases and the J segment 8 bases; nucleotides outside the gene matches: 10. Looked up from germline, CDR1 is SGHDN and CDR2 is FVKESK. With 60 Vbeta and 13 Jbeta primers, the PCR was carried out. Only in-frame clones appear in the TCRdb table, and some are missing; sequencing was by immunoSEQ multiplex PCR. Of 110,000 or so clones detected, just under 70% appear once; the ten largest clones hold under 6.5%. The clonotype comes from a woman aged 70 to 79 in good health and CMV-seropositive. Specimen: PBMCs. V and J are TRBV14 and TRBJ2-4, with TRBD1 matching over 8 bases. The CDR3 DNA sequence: TGTGCCAGCAGCCCTACAGGGGGTTCGTTCGACATTCAGTACTTC. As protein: CASSPTGGSFDIQYF.